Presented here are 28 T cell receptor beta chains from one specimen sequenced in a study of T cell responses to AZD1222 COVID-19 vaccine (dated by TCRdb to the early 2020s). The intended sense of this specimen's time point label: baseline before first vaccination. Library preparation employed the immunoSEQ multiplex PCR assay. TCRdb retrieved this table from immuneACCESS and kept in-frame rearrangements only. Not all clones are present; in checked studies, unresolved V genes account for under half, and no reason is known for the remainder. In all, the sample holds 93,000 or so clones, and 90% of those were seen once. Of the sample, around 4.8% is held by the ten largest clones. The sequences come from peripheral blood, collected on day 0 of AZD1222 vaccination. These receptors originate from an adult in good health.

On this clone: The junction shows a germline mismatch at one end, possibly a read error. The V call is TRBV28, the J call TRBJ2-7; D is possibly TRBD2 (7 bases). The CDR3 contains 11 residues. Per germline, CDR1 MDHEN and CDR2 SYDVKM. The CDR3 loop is CASSQGRGPHF. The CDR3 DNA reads TGTGCCAGCAGCCAGGGGAGGGGACCGCACTTC.

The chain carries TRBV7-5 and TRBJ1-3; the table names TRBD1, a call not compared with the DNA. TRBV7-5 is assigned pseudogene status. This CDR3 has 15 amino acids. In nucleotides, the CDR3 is TGTGCCAGAAGCCCACCGGGACAGGGTATCAACACCATATATTTT. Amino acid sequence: CARSPPGQGINTIYF.

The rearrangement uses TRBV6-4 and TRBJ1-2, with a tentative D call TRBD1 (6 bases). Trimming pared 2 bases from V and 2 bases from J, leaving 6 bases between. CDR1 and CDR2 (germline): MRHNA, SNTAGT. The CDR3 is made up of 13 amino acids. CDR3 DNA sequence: TGTGCCAGCAGTGACGGGACAAACTATGGCTACACCTTC. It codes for CASSDGTNYGYTF.

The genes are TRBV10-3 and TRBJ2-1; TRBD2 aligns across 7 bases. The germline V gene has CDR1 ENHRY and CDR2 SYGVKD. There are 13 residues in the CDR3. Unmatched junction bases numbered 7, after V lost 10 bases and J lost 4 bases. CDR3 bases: TGTGCCACCCGGGAGGACACGTACAATGAGCAGTTCTTC. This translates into CATREDTYNEQFF.

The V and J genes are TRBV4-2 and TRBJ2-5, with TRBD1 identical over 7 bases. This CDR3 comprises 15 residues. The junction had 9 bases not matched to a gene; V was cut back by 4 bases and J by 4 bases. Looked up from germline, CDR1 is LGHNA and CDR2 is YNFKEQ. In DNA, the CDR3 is TGTGCCAGCAGCCCTTTGACAGGGTCGTCAGAGACCCAGTACTTC. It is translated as CASSPLTGSSETQYF.

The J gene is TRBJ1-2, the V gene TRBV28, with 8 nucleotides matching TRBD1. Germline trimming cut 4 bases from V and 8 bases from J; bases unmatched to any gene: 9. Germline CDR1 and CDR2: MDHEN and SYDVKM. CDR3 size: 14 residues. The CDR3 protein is CASSSGQGGSGYTF. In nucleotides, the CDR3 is TGTGCCAGCAGTTCCGGACAGGGCGGAAGCGGCTACACCTTC.

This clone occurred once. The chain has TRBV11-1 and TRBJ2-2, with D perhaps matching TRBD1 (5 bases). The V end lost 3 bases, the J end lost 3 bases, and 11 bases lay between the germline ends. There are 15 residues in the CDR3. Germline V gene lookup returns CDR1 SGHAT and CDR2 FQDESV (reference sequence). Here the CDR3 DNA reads TGTGCCAGCAGCTTTGAAGGGGTTTACACCGGGGAGCTGTTTTTT. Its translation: CASSFEGVYTGELFF.

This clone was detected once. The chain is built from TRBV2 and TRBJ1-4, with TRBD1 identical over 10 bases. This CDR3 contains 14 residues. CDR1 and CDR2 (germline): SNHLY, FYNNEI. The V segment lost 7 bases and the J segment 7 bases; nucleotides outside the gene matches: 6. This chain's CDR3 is CASTLGTGAEKLFF. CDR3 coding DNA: TGTGCCAGCACCCTCGGGACAGGGGCTGAAAAACTGTTTTTT. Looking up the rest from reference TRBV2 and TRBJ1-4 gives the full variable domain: EPEVTQTPSHQVTQMGQEVILRCVPISNHLYFYWYRQILGQKVEFLVSFYNNEISEKSEIFDDQFSVERPDGSNFTLKIRSTKLEDSAMYFCASTLGTGAEKLFFGSGTQLSVL.

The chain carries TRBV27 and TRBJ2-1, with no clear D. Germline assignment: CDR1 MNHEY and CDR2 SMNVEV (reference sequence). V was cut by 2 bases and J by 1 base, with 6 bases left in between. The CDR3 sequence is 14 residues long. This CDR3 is CASSLKRSYNEQFF. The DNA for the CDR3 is TGTGCCAGCAGTTTAAAGAGGTCCTACAATGAGCAGTTCTTC.

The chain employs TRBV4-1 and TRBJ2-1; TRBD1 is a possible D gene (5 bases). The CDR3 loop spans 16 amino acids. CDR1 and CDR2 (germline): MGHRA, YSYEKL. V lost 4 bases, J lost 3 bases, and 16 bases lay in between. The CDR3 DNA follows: TGCGCCAGCAGCCCCAAAGGGGCCTTGGACTACAATGAGCAGTTCTTC. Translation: CASSPKGALDYNEQFF.

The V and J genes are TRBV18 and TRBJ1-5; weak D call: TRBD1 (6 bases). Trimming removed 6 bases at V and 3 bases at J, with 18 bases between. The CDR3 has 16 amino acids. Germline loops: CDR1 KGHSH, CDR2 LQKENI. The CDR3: CASSNHRVGDNQPQHF. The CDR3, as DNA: TGTGCCAGCTCGAATCACAGGGTTGGGGACAATCAGCCCCAGCATTTT.

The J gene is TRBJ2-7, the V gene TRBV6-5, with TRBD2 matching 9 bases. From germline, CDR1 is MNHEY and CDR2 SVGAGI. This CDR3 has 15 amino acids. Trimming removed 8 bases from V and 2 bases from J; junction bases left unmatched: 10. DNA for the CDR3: TGTGCCAGCGTGGTAGCGGGGGCTGCGACCTACGAGCAGTACTTC. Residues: CASVVAGAATYEQYF.

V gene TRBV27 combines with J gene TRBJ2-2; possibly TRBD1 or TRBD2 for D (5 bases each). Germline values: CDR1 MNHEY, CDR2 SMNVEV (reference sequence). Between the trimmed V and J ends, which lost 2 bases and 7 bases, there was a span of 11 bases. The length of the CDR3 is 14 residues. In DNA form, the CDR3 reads TGTGCCAGCAGTTTAGTTCGAGGGGACGGGGAGCTGTTTTTT. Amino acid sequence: CASSLVRGDGELFF.

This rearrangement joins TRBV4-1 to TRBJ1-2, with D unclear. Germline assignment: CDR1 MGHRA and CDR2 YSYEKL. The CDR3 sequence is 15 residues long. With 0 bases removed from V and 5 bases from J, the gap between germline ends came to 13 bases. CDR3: CASSQEVAELYGYTF. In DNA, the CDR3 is TGCGCCAGCAGCCAAGAGGTCGCGGAGCTGTATGGCTACACCTTC.

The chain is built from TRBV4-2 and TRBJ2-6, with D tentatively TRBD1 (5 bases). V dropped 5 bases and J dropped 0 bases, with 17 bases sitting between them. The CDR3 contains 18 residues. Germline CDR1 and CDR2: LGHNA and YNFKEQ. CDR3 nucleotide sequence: TGTGCCAGCAGCACCGCGGATACAGGCGCCTCTGGGGCCAACGTCCTGACTTTC. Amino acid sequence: CASSTADTGASGANVLTF.

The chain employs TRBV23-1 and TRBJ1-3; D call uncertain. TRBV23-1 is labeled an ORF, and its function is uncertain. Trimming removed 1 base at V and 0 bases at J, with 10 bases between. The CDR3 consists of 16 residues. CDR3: CASSQWGKDSGNTIYF. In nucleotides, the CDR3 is TGCGCCAGCAGTCAATGGGGAAAAGACTCTGGAAACACCATATATTTT.

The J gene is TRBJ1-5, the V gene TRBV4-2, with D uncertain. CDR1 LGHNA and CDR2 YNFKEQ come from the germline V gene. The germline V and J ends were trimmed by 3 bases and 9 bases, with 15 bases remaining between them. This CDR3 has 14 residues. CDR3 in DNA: TGTGCCAGCAGCCATCCCCAGGCCAGTGGGCCCCAGCATTTT. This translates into CASSHPQASGPQHF.

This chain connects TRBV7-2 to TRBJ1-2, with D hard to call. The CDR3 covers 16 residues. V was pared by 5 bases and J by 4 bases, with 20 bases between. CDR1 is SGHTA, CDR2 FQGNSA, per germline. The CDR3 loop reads CASSARAAAGAYGYTF. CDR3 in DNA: TGTGCCAGCAGCGCCCGAGCTGCAGCAGGAGCCTATGGCTACACCTTC.

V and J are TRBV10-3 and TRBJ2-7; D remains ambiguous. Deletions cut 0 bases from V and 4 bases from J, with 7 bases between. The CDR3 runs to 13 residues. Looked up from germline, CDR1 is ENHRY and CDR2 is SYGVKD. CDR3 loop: CAISESLGYEQYF. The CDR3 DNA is TGTGCCATCAGTGAGTCCTTGGGGTACGAGCAGTACTTC.

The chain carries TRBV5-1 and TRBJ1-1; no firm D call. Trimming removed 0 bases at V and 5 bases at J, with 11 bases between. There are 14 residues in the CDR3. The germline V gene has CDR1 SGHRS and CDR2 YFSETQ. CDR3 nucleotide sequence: TGCGCCAGCAGCTTGGTTAGGGTAGGGACTGAAGCTTTCTTT. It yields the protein CASSLVRVGTEAFF.

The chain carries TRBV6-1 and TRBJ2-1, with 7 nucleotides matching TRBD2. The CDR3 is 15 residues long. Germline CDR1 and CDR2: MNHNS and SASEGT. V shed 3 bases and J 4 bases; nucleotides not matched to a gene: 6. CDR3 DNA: TGTGCCAGCAGTGACAGCAGCGGGGCATACAATGAGCAGTTCTTC. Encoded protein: CASSDSSGAYNEQFF.

The CDR3 nucleotides are TGTGCCAGCAGCTCCCAGAGCGGATTTTCACGGCAGCCCCAGCATTTT. Encoded protein: CASSSQSGFSRQPQHF. The V and J genes are TRBV7-8 and TRBJ1-5; D is undetermined. The germline gives CDR1 SGHVS, CDR2 FQNEAQ. CDR3 size: 16 residues. V was trimmed by 4 bases and J by 7 bases, leaving 20 bases between them.

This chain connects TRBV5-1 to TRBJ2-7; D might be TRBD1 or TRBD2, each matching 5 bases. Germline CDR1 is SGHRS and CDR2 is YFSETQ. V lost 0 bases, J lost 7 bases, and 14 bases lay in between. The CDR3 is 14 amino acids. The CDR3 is CASSLGDRLGEQYF. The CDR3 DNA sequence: TGCGCCAGCAGCTTGGGGGACCGGTTGGGGGAGCAGTACTTC. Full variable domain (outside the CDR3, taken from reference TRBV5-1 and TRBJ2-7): KAGVTQTPRYLIKTRGQQVTLSCSPISGHRSVSWYQQTPGQGLQFLFEYFSETQRNKGNFPGRFSGRQFSNSRSEMNVSTLELGDSALYLCASSLGDRLGEQYFGPGTRLTVT.

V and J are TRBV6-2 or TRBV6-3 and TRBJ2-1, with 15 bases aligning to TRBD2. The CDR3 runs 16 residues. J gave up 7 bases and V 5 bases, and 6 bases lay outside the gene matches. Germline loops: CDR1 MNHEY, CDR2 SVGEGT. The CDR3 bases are TGTGCCAGCAGTCCCAAGGGACTAGCGGGGGGAAATGAGCAGTTCTTC. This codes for CASSPKGLAGGNEQFF.

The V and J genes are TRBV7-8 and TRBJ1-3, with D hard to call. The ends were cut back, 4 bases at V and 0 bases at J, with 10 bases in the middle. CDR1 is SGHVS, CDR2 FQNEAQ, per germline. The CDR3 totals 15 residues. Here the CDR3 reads CASSSRVPSGNTIYF. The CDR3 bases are TGTGCCAGCAGCTCCCGGGTCCCCTCTGGAAACACCATATATTTT. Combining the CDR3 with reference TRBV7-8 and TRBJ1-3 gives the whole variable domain GAGVSQSPRYKVAKRGQDVALRCDPISGHVSLFWYQQALGQGPEFLTYFQNEAQLDKSGLPSDRFFAERPEGSVSTLKIQRTQQEDSAVYLCASSSRVPSGNTIYFGEGSWLTVV.

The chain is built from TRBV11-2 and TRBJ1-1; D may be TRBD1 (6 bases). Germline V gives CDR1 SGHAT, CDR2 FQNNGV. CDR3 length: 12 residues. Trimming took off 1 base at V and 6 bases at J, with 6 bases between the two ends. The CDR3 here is CASSLGGPEAFF. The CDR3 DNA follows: TGTGCCAGCAGCTTAGGGGGGCCTGAAGCTTTCTTT.

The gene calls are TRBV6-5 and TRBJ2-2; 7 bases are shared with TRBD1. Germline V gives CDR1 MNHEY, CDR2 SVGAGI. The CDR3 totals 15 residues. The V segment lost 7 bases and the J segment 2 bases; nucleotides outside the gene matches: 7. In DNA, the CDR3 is TGTGCCAGCACCGCTGGACAGGACAACACCGGGGAGCTGTTTTTT. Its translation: CASTAGQDNTGELFF.

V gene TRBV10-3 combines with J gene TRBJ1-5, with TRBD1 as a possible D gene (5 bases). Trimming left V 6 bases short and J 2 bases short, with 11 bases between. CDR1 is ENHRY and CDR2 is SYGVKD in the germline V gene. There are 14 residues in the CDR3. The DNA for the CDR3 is TGTGCCATCAGCCACGGGGGGGGCAATCAGCCCCAGCATTTT. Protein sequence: CAISHGGGNQPQHF.